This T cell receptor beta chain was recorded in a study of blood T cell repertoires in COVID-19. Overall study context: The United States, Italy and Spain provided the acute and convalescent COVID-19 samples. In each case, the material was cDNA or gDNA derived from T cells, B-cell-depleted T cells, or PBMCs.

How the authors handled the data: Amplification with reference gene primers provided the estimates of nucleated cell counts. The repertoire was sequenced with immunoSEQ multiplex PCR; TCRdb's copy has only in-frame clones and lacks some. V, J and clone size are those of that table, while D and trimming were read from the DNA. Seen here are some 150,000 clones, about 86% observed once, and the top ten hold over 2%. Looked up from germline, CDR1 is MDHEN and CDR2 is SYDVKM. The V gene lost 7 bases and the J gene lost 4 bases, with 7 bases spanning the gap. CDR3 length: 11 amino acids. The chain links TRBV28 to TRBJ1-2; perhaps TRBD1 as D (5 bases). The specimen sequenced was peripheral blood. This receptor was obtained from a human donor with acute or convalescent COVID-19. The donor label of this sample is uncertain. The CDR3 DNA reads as TGTGCCAGCACAGGGCGCTATGGCTACACCTTC. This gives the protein CASTGRYGYTF.